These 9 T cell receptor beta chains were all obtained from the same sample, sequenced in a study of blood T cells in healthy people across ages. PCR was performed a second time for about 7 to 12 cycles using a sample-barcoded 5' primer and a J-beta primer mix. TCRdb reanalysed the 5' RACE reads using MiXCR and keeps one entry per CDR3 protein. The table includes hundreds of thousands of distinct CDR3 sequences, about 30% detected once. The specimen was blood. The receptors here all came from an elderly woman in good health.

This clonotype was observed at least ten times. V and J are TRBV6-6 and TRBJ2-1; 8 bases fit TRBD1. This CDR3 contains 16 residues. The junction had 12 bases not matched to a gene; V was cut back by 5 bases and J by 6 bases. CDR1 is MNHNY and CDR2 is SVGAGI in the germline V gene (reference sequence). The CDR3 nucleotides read TGTGCCAGCAGTCCACCGGGACAGGCGGGGTCCAATGAGCAGTTCTTC. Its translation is CASSPPGQAGSNEQFF.

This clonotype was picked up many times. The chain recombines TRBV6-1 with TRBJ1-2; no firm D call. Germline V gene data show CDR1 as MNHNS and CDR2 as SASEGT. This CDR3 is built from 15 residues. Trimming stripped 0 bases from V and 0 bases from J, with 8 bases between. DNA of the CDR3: TGTGCCAGCAGTGAAGCGGGCAGAGCTAACTATGGCTACACCTTC. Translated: CASSEAGRANYGYTF.

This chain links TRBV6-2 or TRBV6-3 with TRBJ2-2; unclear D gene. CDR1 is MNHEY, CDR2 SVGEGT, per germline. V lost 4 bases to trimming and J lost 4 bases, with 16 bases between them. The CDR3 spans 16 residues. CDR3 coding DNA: TGTGCCAGCAGTTCCCTGGGATGGGTAGGCACCGGGGAGCTGTTTTTT. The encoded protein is CASSSLGWVGTGELFF.

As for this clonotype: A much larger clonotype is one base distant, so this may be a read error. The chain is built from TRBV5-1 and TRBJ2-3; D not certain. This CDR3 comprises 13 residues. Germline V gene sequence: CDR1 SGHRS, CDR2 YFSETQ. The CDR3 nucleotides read TGCGCCAGCGGACGGATTAGCACAAATACGCAGTATTTT. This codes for CASGRISTNTQYF.

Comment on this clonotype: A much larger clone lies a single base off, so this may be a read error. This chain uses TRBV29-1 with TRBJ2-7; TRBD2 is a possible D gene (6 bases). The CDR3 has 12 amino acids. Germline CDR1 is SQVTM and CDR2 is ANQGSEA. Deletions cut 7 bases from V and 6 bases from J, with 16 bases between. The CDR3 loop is CSGGAQGGEQYF. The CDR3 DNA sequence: TGCAGCGGTGGTGCCCAGGGAGGCGAGCAGTACTTC.

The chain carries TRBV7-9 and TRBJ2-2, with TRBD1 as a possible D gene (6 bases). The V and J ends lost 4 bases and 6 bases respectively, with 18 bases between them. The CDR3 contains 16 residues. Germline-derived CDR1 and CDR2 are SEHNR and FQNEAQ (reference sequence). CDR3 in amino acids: CASSSQGPLNAGELFF. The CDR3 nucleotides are TGTGCCAGCAGCTCACAGGGTCCCCTCAACGCCGGGGAGCTGTTTTTT.

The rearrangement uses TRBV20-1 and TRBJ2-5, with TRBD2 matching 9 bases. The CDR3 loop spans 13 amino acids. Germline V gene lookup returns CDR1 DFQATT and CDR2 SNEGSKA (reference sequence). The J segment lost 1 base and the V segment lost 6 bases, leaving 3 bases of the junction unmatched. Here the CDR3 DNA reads TGCAGTGCCAAGACTAGCGGCCAAGAGACCCAGTACTTC. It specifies CSAKTSGQETQYF.

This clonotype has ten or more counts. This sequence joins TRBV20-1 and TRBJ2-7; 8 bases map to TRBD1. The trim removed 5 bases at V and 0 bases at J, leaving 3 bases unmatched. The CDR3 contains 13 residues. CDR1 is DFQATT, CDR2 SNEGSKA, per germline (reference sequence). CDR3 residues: CSAPGTGSYEQYF. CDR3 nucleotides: TGCAGTGCTCCCGGGACAGGCTCCTACGAGCAGTACTTC.

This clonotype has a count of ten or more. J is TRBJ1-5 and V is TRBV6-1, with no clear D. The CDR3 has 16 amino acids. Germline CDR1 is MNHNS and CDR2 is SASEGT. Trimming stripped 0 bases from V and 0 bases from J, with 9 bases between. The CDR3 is CASSEAGYYSNQPQHF. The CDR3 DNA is TGTGCCAGCAGTGAAGCAGGGTATTATAGCAATCAGCCCCAGCATTTT.